Listed here are 26 T cell receptor beta chains from one sample, sequenced in a study of regulatory T cells in long-lasting Graves disease (dated by TCRdb to about 2021). The time point label on this specimen signifies: persistent/refractory GD, antithyroid drugs over 5 years with positive TRAb. For both TCR sequencing and RNA sequencing, RNA was extracted from PBMCs using TRIzol. Library creation used multiplex PCR. TCRdb lists the instrument as Illumina HiSeq 4000. iRepertoire HTBI primers and Arm-PCR amplification of CDR3 regions were used to construct TCR beta libraries. The public reads were quality trimmed at Q25 with fastp and then assembled into clones with MiXCR by TCRdb, keeping productive beta chains. Under each unique CDR3 protein, matching rows form one entry showing the most common genes and DNA. Present in this sample are over 250,000 distinct CDR3 sequences, approximately 20% of which were seen just once. The top ten constitute just over 55% of the sample.

The sample in question was peripheral blood mononuclear cells (PBMCs), obtained when the disease was refractory, from a patient treated with antithyroid drugs. Receptors were obtained from a female donor with Graves disease.

J is TRBJ2-5 and V is TRBV7-3; D may be TRBD2 (7 bases). Germline V lookup: CDR1 SGHTA, CDR2 FQGTGA. This CDR3 contains 16 residues. Trimming left V 5 bases short and J 2 bases short, with 18 bases between. The CDR3 DNA is TGTGCCAGCAGCCCCGGGGTGGGAGGGGGGCAAGAGACCCAGTACTTC. Its translation: CASSPGVGGGQETQYF.

The table lists this clonotype with many counts. The rearrangement uses TRBV7-2 and TRBJ2-7; 9 bases are a match to TRBD1. V shed 5 bases, J shed 5 bases, and the junction held 10 bases outside the gene matches. Germline CDR1 reads SGHTA; CDR2 reads FQGNSA. This CDR3 region has 15 residues. The CDR3 region is CASSPWGQGVDEQYF. In DNA form, the CDR3 reads TGTGCCAGCAGCCCATGGGGACAGGGAGTCGACGAGCAGTACTTC.

This clonotype turned up a few times. J is TRBJ2-2 and V is TRBV27; D is unresolved. V gave up 5 bases and J gave up 8 bases, with 9 bases separating them. Germline CDR1 is MNHEY and CDR2 is SMNVEV (reference sequence). The CDR3 is made up of 12 amino acids. The CDR3, as DNA: TGTGCCAGCAGTCAAAGAGCGGGGGAGCTGTTTTTT. Amino acid sequence: CASSQRAGELFF.

The chain is built from TRBV6-1 and TRBJ2-7; either TRBD1 or TRBD2 may supply D (5 bases each). Trimming removed 5 bases at V and 4 bases at J, with 21 bases between. CDR1 is MNHNS, CDR2 SASEGT, per germline. The CDR3 sequence is 16 residues long. CDR3 nucleotide sequence: TGTGCCAGCAGTCGGCAGACTGGGGGACGTTCATACGAGCAGTACTTC. Amino acid sequence: CASSRQTGGRSYEQYF.

J is TRBJ1-1 and V is TRBV4-3; no clear D. The V end was cut by 0 bases, the J end by 5 bases, with 7 bases between. Germline values: CDR1 LGHNA, CDR2 YSLEER. The CDR3 sequence is 13 residues long. Written as DNA, the CDR3 is TGCGCCAGCAGCCAAGATCCCGTGACTGAAGCTTTCTTT. Its translation: CASSQDPVTEAFF.

This clonotype was recorded at least ten times. V gene TRBV28 combines with J gene TRBJ1-5; a possible D gene is TRBD1 (6 bases). From germline, CDR1 is MDHEN and CDR2 SYDVKM. The CDR3 has 13 residues. V lost 8 bases to trimming and J lost 3 bases, with 11 bases between them. CDR3 in amino acids: CASGNRDNQPQHF. CDR3 sequence (DNA): TGTGCCAGCGGCAACAGGGACAATCAGCCCCAGCATTTT. Full variable domain (remainder filled in from reference TRBV28 and TRBJ1-5): DVKVTQSSRYLVKRTGEKVFLECVQDMDHENMFWYRQDPGLGLRLIYFSYDVKMKEKGDIPEGYSVSREKKERFSLILESASTNQTSMYLCASGNRDNQPQHFGDGTRLSIL.

The chain employs TRBV7-2 and TRBJ2-7; D gene ambiguous. V shed 3 bases and J shed 1 base, with 10 bases lying between them. Germline V lookup: CDR1 SGHTA, CDR2 FQGNSA. This CDR3 is 14 amino acids long. The CDR3 DNA is TGTGCCAGCAGCTTCTCTCGGATATCCTACGAGCAGTACTTC. This gives the protein CASSFSRISYEQYF. Full variable domain (outside the CDR3, taken from reference TRBV7-2 and TRBJ2-7): GAGVSQSPSNKVTEKGKDVELRCDPISGHTALYWYRQSLGQGLEFLIYFQGNSAPDKSGLPSDRFSAERTGGSVSTLTIQRTQQEDSAVYLCASSFSRISYEQYFGPGTRLTVT.

This chain connects TRBV6-1 to TRBJ2-7; 9 positions agree with TRBD2. The CDR3 has 14 amino acids. V lost 8 bases and J lost 3; bases outside the gene matches: 8. The germline V gene has CDR1 MNHNS and CDR2 SASEGT. In nucleotides, the CDR3 is TGTGCCAGCTCCTTGCGGGGGGGACTCTACGAGCAGTACTTC. The encoded protein is CASSLRGGLYEQYF.

This clonotype was seen many times. The gene calls are TRBV27 and TRBJ1-4, with D possibly being TRBD1 (5 bases). The CDR3 loop spans 14 amino acids. Between the trimmed V and J ends, which lost 6 bases and 7 bases, there was a span of 15 bases. From germline, CDR1 is MNHEY and CDR2 SMNVEV (reference sequence). CDR3 loop: CASSGGTLPEKLFF. DNA of the CDR3: TGTGCCAGCAGCGGAGGGACCCTCCCTGAAAAACTGTTTTTT.

The genes are TRBV7-9 and TRBJ2-5; D is undetermined. CDR3 length: 14 amino acids. The V gene lost 1 base and the J gene lost 5 bases, with 11 bases spanning the gap. Germline V gene lookup returns CDR1 SEHNR and CDR2 FQNEAQ (reference sequence). The CDR3 coding sequence is TGTGCCAGCAGCTTAGGTCAGCCATGGGAGACCCAGTACTTC. Translated: CASSLGQPWETQYF.

The gene calls are TRBV19 and TRBJ2-3; D is unresolved. CDR3 size: 13 residues. V lost 4 bases and J 2 bases, leaving 7 bases between the germline ends. Germline V gene lookup returns CDR1 LNHDA and CDR2 SQIVND (reference sequence). CDR3 nucleotide sequence: TGTGCCAGTAGTACGGACCTCACAGATACGCAGTATTTT. Amino acid sequence: CASSTDLTDTQYF.

This rearrangement joins TRBV5-4 to TRBJ2-7; D unclear. Trimming removed 0 bases at V and 9 bases at J, with 13 bases between. Germline values: CDR1 SGHNT, CDR2 YYREEE (reference sequence). The CDR3 is made up of 13 amino acids. In DNA, the CDR3 is TGTGCCAGCAGCTTGGATCCGACGGGCGTGCAGTACTTC. Its protein is CASSLDPTGVQYF.

The rearrangement links TRBV7-3 to TRBJ2-2; 12 positions agree with TRBD2. CDR1 is SGHTA and CDR2 is FQGTGA in the germline V gene. Trimming took 5 bases from V and 6 from J; bases not matched to a gene: 10. The CDR3 runs 17 residues. The DNA of the CDR3 is TGTGCCAGCAGCCCAAGACTAGCGGGAGAGGGCTCCGGGGAGCTGTTTTTT. This codes for CASSPRLAGEGSGELFF.

The chain employs TRBV5-1 and TRBJ1-1; D remains ambiguous. V shed 3 bases and J shed 8 bases, with 14 bases lying between them. Germline values: CDR1 SGHRS, CDR2 YFSETQ. This CDR3 spans 13 amino acids. Here the CDR3 DNA reads TGCGCCAGCAGCTCCCAGGTGGATCAGGAAGCTTTCTTT. Translation gives CASSSQVDQEAFF.

There are a few counts of this clonotype. This may be a read error, as it is one base from a much larger clone. The V call is TRBV28, the J call TRBJ1-6; TRBD1 is a possible D gene (5 bases). There are 16 residues in the CDR3. Germline V lookup: CDR1 MDHEN, CDR2 SYDVKM. The DNA for the CDR3 is TGTGCCAGCAGGGGAGTGGAGGGGTCCTATAATTCACCCCCCCACTTT. Translation gives CASRGVEGSYNSPPHF. Looking up the rest from reference TRBV28 and TRBJ1-6 gives the full variable domain: DVKVTQSSRYLVKRTGEKVFLECVQDMDHENMFWYRQDPGLGLRLIYFSYDVKMKEKGDIPEGYSVSREKKERFSLILESASTNQTSMYLCASRGVEGSYNSPPHFGNGTRLTVT.

The gene calls are TRBV10-3 and TRBJ2-2; D perhaps matches TRBD2 (6 bases). Germline V lookup: CDR1 ENHRY, CDR2 SYGVKD. This CDR3 contains 16 residues. V lost 0 bases and J 4 bases, leaving 12 bases between the germline ends. The CDR3 sequence is CAISESMGAGTGELFF. DNA for the CDR3: TGTGCCATCAGTGAGTCAATGGGAGCGGGCACCGGGGAGCTGTTTTTT.

The table lists this clonotype with many counts. The chain has TRBV7-6 and TRBJ1-2, with D perhaps matching TRBD1 (6 bases). From germline, CDR1 is SGHVS and CDR2 FNYEAQ. The CDR3 covers 13 residues. V lost 5 bases, J lost 6 bases, and 13 bases lay in between. CDR3 in DNA: TGTGCCAGCAGCGTAACGTGGGGGCATGGCTACACCTTC. Protein sequence: CASSVTWGHGYTF.

This clonotype was found many times. V and J are TRBV6-1 and TRBJ1-2; a weak D match, TRBD1 (5 bases). V gave up 5 bases and J gave up 4 bases, with 11 bases separating them. CDR3 length: 13 residues. Germline lookup yields CDR1 MNHNS and CDR2 SASEGT. This CDR3 is CASSTGLGYGYTF. In DNA, the CDR3 is TGTGCCAGCAGTACAGGCCTCGGCTATGGCTACACCTTC.

The chain is built from TRBV20-1 and TRBJ1-4, with 12 bases matching TRBD1. J gave up 7 bases and V 6 bases, and 15 bases lay outside the gene matches. Looked up from germline, CDR1 is DFQATT and CDR2 is SNEGSKA (reference sequence). This CDR3 spans 17 amino acids. The CDR3 DNA sequence: TGCAGTGCACAACCGGGACAGGGGGCAAGAAGAGGTGAAAAACTGTTTTTT. Residues: CSAQPGQGARRGEKLFF.

J is TRBJ1-5 and V is TRBV6-2 or TRBV6-3; 9 nucleotides align to TRBD1. CDR1 and CDR2 from the germline V gene are MNHEY and SVGEGT. The J segment lost 5 bases and the V segment lost 7 bases, leaving 9 bases of the junction unmatched. CDR3 length: 15 residues. In nucleotides, the CDR3 is TGTGCCAGCAAACCCGACAGGGGGGGCGATCAGCCCCAGCATTTT. Its translation is CASKPDRGGDQPQHF.

For the CDR3, the DNA is TGTGCCAGCAGTCCGACATACTACGAGCAGTACTTC. Protein product: CASSPTYYEQYF. V and J are TRBV6-2 or TRBV6-3 and TRBJ2-7; D not resolved. This CDR3 is built from 12 residues. Per the germline V gene, CDR1 is MNHEY and CDR2 is SVGEGT. The V and J ends lost 5 bases and 3 bases respectively, with 8 bases between them.

As DNA, the CDR3 is TGTGCCAGCAGCGTCGCAGGGAGCTCACCCCTCCACTTT. Its protein is CASSVAGSSPLHF. The J gene is TRBJ1-6, the V gene TRBV9; weak D call: TRBD1 (5 bases). Germline V gives CDR1 SGDLS, CDR2 YYNGEE. The germline V and J ends were trimmed by 2 bases and 10 bases, with 10 bases remaining between them. The CDR3 sequence is 13 residues long.

The CDR3 coding sequence is TGTGCCAGCTCTCCCCTCGGGGCGAGGTACCCCACCGGGGAGCTGTTTTTT. It codes for CASSPLGARYPTGELFF. The V call is TRBV12-3 or TRBV12-4, the J call TRBJ2-2; D might be TRBD1 or TRBD2, each matching 5 bases. The CDR3 runs to 17 residues. Trimming removed 8 bases from V and 4 bases from J, with 23 bases in between.

This clonotype occurred many times. The rearrangement links TRBV30 to TRBJ1-2; D gene ambiguous. Germline values: CDR1 GTSNPN, CDR2 SVGIG (reference sequence). The V end lost 0 bases, the J end lost 1 base, and 12 bases lay between the germline ends. CDR3 length equals 15 residues. In DNA form, the CDR3 reads TGTGCCTGGAGTGTACTAGGGCAGGTTAACTATGGCTACACCTTC. Translated: CAWSVLGQVNYGYTF.

The chain uses TRBV12-3 or TRBV12-4 and TRBJ2-3; D tentatively fits TRBD1 or TRBD2 (6 bases each). The CDR3 has 18 residues. Between the trimmed V and J ends, which lost 0 bases and 6 bases, there was a span of 22 bases. In DNA form, the CDR3 reads TGTGCCAGCAGTTTAGCGCAGGGGTTTCTCTCTGGGGGGGATACGCAGTATTTT. Translating it yields CASSLAQGFLSGGDTQYF.

The chain has TRBV7-9 and TRBJ1-2; TRBD1 is a possible D gene (5 bases). CDR1 is SEHNR and CDR2 is FQNEAQ in the germline V gene (reference sequence). The CDR3 is 14 residues long. V lost 1 base and J lost 5, with 11 bases in between. CDR3 DNA: TGTGCCAGCAGCTTAGGTGTGGGACGGTATGGCTACACCTTC. Translating gives CASSLGVGRYGYTF.